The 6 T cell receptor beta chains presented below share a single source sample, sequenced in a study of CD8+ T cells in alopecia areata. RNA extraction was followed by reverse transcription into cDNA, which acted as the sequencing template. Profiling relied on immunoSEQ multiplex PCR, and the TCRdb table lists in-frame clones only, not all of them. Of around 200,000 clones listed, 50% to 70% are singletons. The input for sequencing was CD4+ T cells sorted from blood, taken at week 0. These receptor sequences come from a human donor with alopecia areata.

The CDR3 spells CSPRLETALCSNQPQHF. In nucleotides, the CDR3 is TGCAGCCCCAGGTTGGAAACTGCACTGTGTAGCAATCAGCCCCAGCATTTT. The V gene is TRBV29-1, the J gene TRBJ1-5; unclear D gene. The length of the CDR3 is 17 residues. With 8 bases removed from V and 0 bases from J, the gap between germline ends came to 23 bases. CDR1 SQVTM and CDR2 ANQGSEA come from the germline V gene.

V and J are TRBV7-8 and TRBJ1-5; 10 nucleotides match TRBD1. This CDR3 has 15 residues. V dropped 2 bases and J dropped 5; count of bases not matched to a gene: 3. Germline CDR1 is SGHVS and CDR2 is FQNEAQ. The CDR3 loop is CASSLTGTGDQPQHF. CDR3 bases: TGTGCCAGCAGCTTAACCGGGACAGGGGATCAGCCCCAGCATTTT.

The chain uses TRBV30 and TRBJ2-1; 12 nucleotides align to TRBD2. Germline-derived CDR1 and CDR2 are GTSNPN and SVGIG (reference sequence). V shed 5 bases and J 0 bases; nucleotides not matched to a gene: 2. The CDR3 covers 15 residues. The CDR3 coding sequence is TGTGCCTGGTCTAGCGGGGGGGCCTCCTACAATGAGCAGTTCTTC. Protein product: CAWSSGGASYNEQFF.

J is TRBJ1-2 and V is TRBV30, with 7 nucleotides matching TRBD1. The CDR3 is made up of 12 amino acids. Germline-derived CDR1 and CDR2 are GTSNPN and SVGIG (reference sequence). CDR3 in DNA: TGTGCTTCTTACCGGGACAGCTATGGCTACACCTTC. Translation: CASYRDSYGYTF.

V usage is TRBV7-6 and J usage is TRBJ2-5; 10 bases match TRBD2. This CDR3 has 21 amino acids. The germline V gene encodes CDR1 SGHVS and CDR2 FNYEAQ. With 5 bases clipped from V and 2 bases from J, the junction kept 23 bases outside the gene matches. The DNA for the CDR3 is TGTGCCAGCAGCGCGGTCCGACCAATAAGCGGGGGGGCCCTTGGTCAAGAGACCCAGTACTTC. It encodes CASSAVRPISGGALGQETQYF.

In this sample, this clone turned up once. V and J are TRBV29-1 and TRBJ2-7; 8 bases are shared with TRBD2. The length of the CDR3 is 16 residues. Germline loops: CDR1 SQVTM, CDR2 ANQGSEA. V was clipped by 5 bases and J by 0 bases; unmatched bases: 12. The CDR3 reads CSVSGGRLGSSYEQYF. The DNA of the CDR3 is TGCAGCGTTAGCGGGGGAAGACTGGGAAGCTCCTACGAGCAGTACTTC.